The text below deals with one T cell receptor (beta chain). Its antigen is still unknown. Base-call qualities are not available, and no considerably larger clone is one nucleotide away. These data belong to a study of blood T cells in healthy people across ages (dated by TCRdb to between 2014 and 2017). Regarding the complete study: In model experiments, template switching captured roughly one uniquely barcoded TCR beta cDNA molecule for every two T cells. The study measured age-related changes in TCR beta repertoire diversity using deep sequencing normalized with unique cDNA molecular identifiers. The donors were split into four age groups: young (average around 15 years), middle-aged (around 37), aged (roughly 68) and long-lived (roughly 80). To avoid experimental bias, donors of different ages were distributed randomly across sequencing lanes. For two donors (one aged 18 to 30 and one aged 80 or older), the study analyzed two additional independent replicas of 1 million unique cDNA reads from the same blood draw.

What the study reported, not specific to this receptor: Observed TCR beta diversity per million T cells fell roughly linearly with age, and a significant reduction was already apparent by age around 39. Compared with the aged group, the long-lived group had more naive CD4+ T cells, fewer expanded clones and increased TCR diversity, suggesting age selection. Since profiling was done on bulk unsorted PBMCs, naive and antigen-experienced compartments could not be conclusively compared. Estimates of total diversity from one million sequenced T cells were regarded as lower bounds and underestimates. Because the CMV infection status of the donors was unknown, age-related changes in expanded clonotypes may potentially have been confounded. Observed TCR beta diversity correlated strongly with the percentage of naive T cells measured by flow cytometry.

The receptor library was made with 5' RACE. Sequencing relied on an Illumina HiSeq 2500. A second PCR of roughly 7 to 11 cycles was run with a J-beta primer mix and a sample-barcoded 5' primer. A unique molecular identifier was introduced onto each TCR beta cDNA molecule by a template-switch 5' adaptor carrying 12 random nucleotides. Each sample yielded at least 2.5 million CDR3-containing paired-end reads. The Mint cDNA synthesis kit, primed by a TRBC-specific oligonucleotide, was used to synthesize first-strand cDNA from all RNA. Following uracil-DNA glycosylase treatment, all cDNA underwent a first 18-cycle PCR with the universal primers M1SS and BC2_uni_R. Concerning the study's data processing: Normalization of each sample was performed by random selection of 1 million high-quality reads, each carrying a distinct molecular identifier. Instead of being binned into consensus sequences, reads that shared molecular identifiers were thrown out. MiTCR, with a Q25 quality threshold and the strictest error-elimination algorithm, was used for CDR3 identification, clonotype clustering and error correction. Lower-bound total TCR beta diversity was estimated with a nonparametric unseen species model using Euler transformation. TCRdb reworked the public reads: Q25 trimming with fastp, MiXCR clone assembly, productive beta chains retained. All rows with the same CDR3 protein become a single entry with the most common DNA and genes. In this record, the V and J calls reflect TCRdb's handling and not the investigators' own analysis. This sample gives approximately 800,000 distinct CDR3 sequences in total; 62% of them show up just once. The top ten hold around a quarter of the sample.

Relative to germline, V is missing 5 bases and J is missing 3 bases, with 7 bases of the junction outside any gene match. From the germline V gene, CDR1 is MDHEN and CDR2 is SYDVKM. From its cysteine to its phenylalanine, the CDR3 spans 15 amino acids. The DNA shown is the 45-base CDR3, in frame from base 1. The donors were 40 or so Caucasian individuals from Russia, aged roughly 6 to 100 years, who were systemically healthy. Each donor gave ten milliliters of peripheral blood, drawn into EDTA-treated Vacutainer tubes. Ficoll-Paque density-gradient centrifugation was used to isolate PBMCs, with at least 6 million per sample. Trizol reagent was used to extract total RNA from PBMCs, with at least 6 micrograms per sample. The percentages of naive CD45RAhigh/CD27high T cells were determined by flow cytometry on a PBMC aliquot from every donor.

The specimen was blood. The sequence is built from TRBV28 and TRBJ2-4; 7 bases in the junction line up with TRBD2. The sequence was collected from a man in his thirties or forties in good health. The CDR3 protein is CASSMASGDKNIQYF. The nucleotide sequence is given as TGTGCCAGCAGTATGGCCAGCGGGGACAAAAACATTCAGTACTTC.